Each of the 25 T cell receptor beta chains below was sequenced from the same sample in a study of blood T cell repertoires in COVID-19 (TCRdb year 2020). The library was obtained by the immunoSEQ multiplex PCR assay. TCRdb holds this immuneACCESS table with in-frame rearrangements only. Some clones are missing; in checked studies, unresolved V genes explain under half, and the rest has no known cause. This sample is represented by 100,000 to 150,000 clones; 88% of them were singletons. Clones ranked in the top ten supply approximately 10% of the sample. The sample comprised peripheral blood. The receptor set was obtained from a man aged 50 or older with acute or convalescent COVID-19.

This chain uses TRBV9 with TRBJ2-2; 9 bases line up with TRBD2. The CDR3 runs 15 residues. Germline trimming cut 3 bases from V and 4 bases from J; bases unmatched to any gene: 4. The germline CDR1 and CDR2 sequences are SGDLS and YYNGEE. CDR3 loop: CASSADSGGTGELFF. As DNA, the CDR3 is TGTGCCAGCAGCGCCGATAGCGGGGGCACCGGGGAGCTGTTTTTT. Drawing the rest from reference TRBV9 and TRBJ2-2, the complete variable domain is DSGVTQTPKHLITATGQRVTLRCSPRSGDLSVYWYQQSLDQGLQFLIQYYNGEERAKGNILERFSAQQFPDLHSELNLSSLELGDSALYFCASSADSGGTGELFFGEGSRLTVL.

The V and J genes are TRBV3-1 (or the pseudogene TRBV3-2) and TRBJ2-3; 8 nucleotides line up with TRBD2. This CDR3 comprises 15 residues. The germline V gene encodes CDR1 LGHDT and CDR2 YNNKEL (reference sequence). Losses at the gene ends were 1 base for V and 4 bases for J; bases not matched to a gene: 4. The CDR3 DNA reads TGTGCCAGCAGCCAAGCGGGAGGGACCGCAGATACGCAGTATTTT. It yields the protein CASSQAGGTADTQYF.

This chain links TRBV5-5 with TRBJ2-7; tentatively, D is TRBD1 (6 bases). Trimming left V 3 bases short and J 0 bases short, with 19 bases between. Germline values: CDR1 SGHKS, CDR2 YYEKEE (reference sequence). This CDR3 is built from 17 residues. CDR3 loop: CASSSNLRQVSSYEQYF. The CDR3 nucleotides read TGTGCCAGCAGCTCTAATCTGAGACAGGTGAGCTCCTACGAGCAGTACTTC. Based on the CDR3 plus reference TRBV5-5 and TRBJ2-7, the full variable domain is DAGVTQSPTHLIKTRGQQVTLRCSPISGHKSVSWYQQVLGQGPQFIFQYYEKEERGRGNFPDRFSARQFPNYSSELNVNALLLGDSALYLCASSSNLRQVSSYEQYFGPGTRLTVT.

CDR3 sequence (DNA): TGCAGTGCAACCAGTCGAGATACGCAGTATTTT. Translating gives CSATSRDTQYF. The chain joins TRBV20-1 to TRBJ2-3; D is unclear. Germline V lookup: CDR1 DFQATT, CDR2 SNEGSKA (reference sequence). Trimming pared 6 bases from V and 5 bases from J, leaving 9 bases between. The CDR3 extends over 11 amino acids.

J is TRBJ1-4 and V is TRBV6-4; no definite D call. Germline assignment: CDR1 MRHNA and CDR2 SNTAGT. The CDR3 runs 15 residues. This CDR3 is CAIPSGRPGNEKLFF. Here the CDR3 DNA reads TGTGCTATCCCGAGCGGCCGACCGGGGAATGAAAAACTGTTTTTT.

The V and J genes are TRBV18 and TRBJ2-2; 12 nucleotides match TRBD1. CDR3 length: 17 amino acids. V shed 10 bases and J 0 bases; nucleotides not matched to a gene: 9. Germline V lookup: CDR1 KGHSH, CDR2 LQKENI. CDR3 residues: CATPAGTGGANTGELFF. Written as DNA, the CDR3 is TGTGCCACGCCGGCCGGGACAGGGGGCGCGAACACCGGGGAGCTGTTTTTT.

The chain uses TRBV5-1 and TRBJ2-2; D gene unclear. V shed 0 bases and J shed 5 bases, with 11 bases lying between them. This CDR3 has 15 residues. CDR1 and CDR2 (germline): SGHRS, YFSETQ. The CDR3 nucleotides are TGCGCCAGCAGCTTGGTATTGGCACGAACCGGGGAGCTGTTTTTT. It translates to CASSLVLARTGELFF.

The chain combines TRBV3-1 (or the pseudogene TRBV3-2) with TRBJ1-5, with 8 positions matching TRBD1. CDR1 and CDR2 (germline): LGHDT, YNNKEL (reference sequence). This CDR3 contains 14 residues. V shed 5 bases, J shed 5 bases, and the junction held 5 bases outside the gene matches. CDR3 nucleotide sequence: TGTGCCAGCAGCGGTGGACAGGGCGATCAGCCCCAGCATTTT. This codes for CASSGGQGDQPQHF.

The V call is TRBV19, the J call TRBJ2-5; 8 positions match TRBD1. The junction had 2 bases not matched to a gene; V was cut back by 6 bases and J by 2 bases. Germline CDR1 is LNHDA and CDR2 is SQIVND (reference sequence). The CDR3 has 13 amino acids. The CDR3 DNA is TGTGCCAGTAGCGGGACAGGACAAGAGACCCAGTACTTC. Amino acid sequence: CASSGTGQETQYF. The variable domain in full, with the rest retrieved from reference TRBV19 and TRBJ2-5, is DGGITQSPKYLFRKEGQNVTLSCEQNLNHDAMYWYRQDPGQGLRLIYYSQIVNDFQKGDIAEGYSVSREKKESFPLTVTSAQKNPTAFYLCASSGTGQETQYFGPGTRLLVL.

The CDR3 spells CASSRAGSYSPLHF. In DNA form, the CDR3 reads TGTGCCAGCAGCCGGGCAGGCTCGTACTCACCCCTCCACTTT. The chain uses TRBV3-1 (or the pseudogene TRBV3-2) and TRBJ1-6; the D is unclear. Trimming took 4 bases from V and 10 from J, leaving 14 bases between them. The CDR3 is made up of 14 amino acids. CDR1 and CDR2 from the germline V gene are LGHDT and YNNKEL (reference sequence).

CDR3 protein: CASSPTGQSNYGYTF. The CDR3, as DNA: TGTGCCAGCTCACCAACGGGACAGAGCAACTATGGCTACACCTTC. This chain links TRBV18 with TRBJ1-2, with 7 bases that match TRBD1. The CDR3 is 15 residues long. Germline CDR1 reads KGHSH; CDR2 reads LQKENI. J was trimmed by 2 bases and V by 2 bases; bases with no gene match: 5.

V gene TRBV30 combines with J gene TRBJ1-5; TRBD1 agrees at 10 bases. V shed 4 bases, J shed 5 bases, and the junction held 11 bases outside the gene matches. Germline V lookup: CDR1 GTSNPN, CDR2 SVGIG (reference sequence). This CDR3 is built from 16 residues. CDR3 coding DNA: TGTGCCTGGACTAAATTCCCCGGGACAGGGGATCAGCCCCAGCATTTT. It is translated as CAWTKFPGTGDQPQHF.

A few counts support this clone. This chain joins TRBV6-6 and TRBJ2-7; a weak D match, TRBD2 (6 bases). Germline values: CDR1 MNHNY, CDR2 SVGAGI (reference sequence). With 5 bases removed from V and 0 bases from J, the gap between germline ends came to 17 bases. This CDR3 comprises 16 residues. CDR3 DNA sequence: TGTGCCAGCAGTCGACCATTAGCGGCGAGCTCCTACGAGCAGTACTTC. It encodes CASSRPLAASSYEQYF.

This clone was counted a single time. The chain joins TRBV6-5 to TRBJ2-1; D might be TRBD2 (6 bases). V shed 6 bases and J shed 0 bases, with 6 bases lying between them. Per the germline V gene, CDR1 is MNHEY and CDR2 is SVGAGI. The CDR3 is 13 amino acids. The CDR3 reads CASRDYSYNEQFF. The CDR3 DNA reads as TGTGCCAGCAGGGACTACTCCTACAATGAGCAGTTCTTC.

Only one count was recorded for this clone. The CDR3 DNA sequence: TGCGCCAGCGGAGGGGAGCGGGAGTCGGAGAGCGGGGAGCTGTTTTTT. This sequence encodes CASGGERESESGELFF. The rearrangement joins TRBV10-1 to TRBJ2-2; 8 positions agree with TRBD2. Per the germline V gene, CDR1 is WNHNN and CDR2 is SYGVQD (reference sequence). The CDR3 length is 16 residues. J gave up 7 bases and V 8 bases, and 15 bases lay outside the gene matches.

The J gene is TRBJ1-5, the V gene TRBV28; 9 nucleotides match TRBD1. V dropped 8 bases and J dropped 6; count of bases not matched to a gene: 11. CDR1 and CDR2 from the germline V gene are MDHEN and SYDVKM. The CDR3 runs to 15 residues. CDR3 loop: CASLLGTGTGQPQHF. CDR3 coding DNA: TGTGCCAGCCTTCTCGGGACAGGGACAGGTCAGCCCCAGCATTTT.

J is TRBJ2-2 and V is TRBV28; 8 nucleotides match TRBD1. Germline V gene sequence: CDR1 MDHEN, CDR2 SYDVKM. CDR3 length: 15 amino acids. The J segment lost 4 bases and the V segment lost 6 bases, leaving 7 bases of the junction unmatched. Written as DNA, the CDR3 is TGTGCCAGCAGGACTCGACAGGGGACCACCGGGGAGCTGTTTTTT. Residues: CASRTRQGTTGELFF.

The chain couples TRBV28 to TRBJ2-2, with 10 bases lining up with TRBD1. V shed 6 bases and J 5 bases; nucleotides not matched to a gene: 9. CDR3 length equals 16 residues. The germline CDR1 and CDR2 sequences are MDHEN and SYDVKM. CDR3 region: CASSPLTGGETGELFF. Here the CDR3 DNA reads TGTGCCAGCAGCCCTTTGACAGGGGGCGAGACCGGGGAGCTGTTTTTT.

The chain joins TRBV20-1 to TRBJ1-2; tentatively, D is TRBD1 (6 bases). CDR3 size: 11 residues. The germline V gene encodes CDR1 DFQATT and CDR2 SNEGSKA (reference sequence). CDR3 DNA sequence: TGCAGCGCGAGTCGGGGGGCGGGCTACACCTTC. Its protein product is CSASRGAGYTF.

J is TRBJ1-6 and V is TRBV30; no clear D. The CDR3 has 14 residues. Germline V lookup: CDR1 GTSNPN, CDR2 SVGIG (reference sequence). With 3 bases removed from V and 0 bases from J, the gap between germline ends came to 6 bases. As DNA, the CDR3 is TGTGCCTGGAGAGGGAGCTCCTATAATTCACCCCTCCACTTT. Its protein is CAWRGSSYNSPLHF.

This rearrangement joins TRBV6-6 to TRBJ1-1; a possible D gene is TRBD1 (6 bases). The CDR3 loop spans 15 amino acids. Germline CDR1 reads MNHNY; CDR2 reads SVGAGI (reference sequence). Trimming took off 4 bases at V and 1 base at J, with 13 bases between the two ends. This chain's CDR3 is CASSLQGLGNTEAFF. CDR3 bases: TGTGCCAGCAGTTTACAGGGCCTGGGGAACACTGAAGCTTTCTTT.

With regard to this clone: The junction does not match germline at one end; this may be a read error. The chain uses TRBV23-1 and TRBJ2-4, with 8 bases that match TRBD1. TRBV23-1 is annotated as an ORF whose role is uncertain. The CDR3 spans 16 residues. CDR3 nucleotides: TGTCGCCAGGGGACAGGTCTTTGTCCTTCCAAAAACATTCAGTACTTC. This translates into CRQGTGLCPSKNIQYF.

This clone was seen once. The chain employs TRBV3-1 (or the pseudogene TRBV3-2) and TRBJ1-4; TRBD1 is a possible D gene (6 bases). In germline, CDR1 is LGHDT, CDR2 YNNKEL (reference sequence). CDR3 length: 14 residues. Trimming cost V 1 base and J 7 bases, with 10 bases left between them. The DNA for the CDR3 is TGTGCCAGCAGCCAAGGGACAGTGGCTGAAAAACTGTTTTTT. Residues: CASSQGTVAEKLFF.

This clone was found once. This chain links TRBV19 with TRBJ2-7; 9 bases agree with TRBD2. Per the germline V gene, CDR1 is LNHDA and CDR2 is SQIVND (reference sequence). The CDR3 runs to 12 residues. The V gene end was trimmed by 10 bases and the J gene end by 4 bases; junction bases not matched to a gene: 5. CDR3 nucleotide sequence: TGTGCCACCCAGCGGGGGGCGTACGAGCAGTACTTC. This sequence encodes CATQRGAYEQYF.

This clone was counted between two and nine times. Within the sample, other DNA sequences also encode this same CDR3. The chain links TRBV18 to TRBJ1-5; 8 bases are a match to TRBD1. There are 16 residues in the CDR3. V was clipped by 3 bases and J by 3 bases; unmatched bases: 7. CDR1 and CDR2 (germline): KGHSH, LQKENI. CDR3 coding DNA: TGTGCCAGCTCACCTACAGGACAGGGTTCCAATCAGCCCCAGCATTTT. It translates to CASSPTGQGSNQPQHF.